This record looks at one T cell receptor (beta chain) sequence and its context. Its antigen is undetermined. The data are from a study of shared clonotypes between healthy human individuals. The CDR3 spans 15 residues. CDR1 and CDR2 from the germline V gene are MDHEN and SYDVKM. Deletions cut 5 bases from V and 4 bases from J, with 15 bases between. Study-wide results and limits: Although depth was large, rarefaction showed that sequencing of the sorted subsets was incomplete.

This table comes from immunoSEQ multiplex PCR, and its TCRdb copy is limited to in-frame clones, with some not included. The data contain a few hundred thousand clones, roughly 97% of them singletons. Researchers partitioned CD4+ cells into CD45RA+ naive and CD45RA-negative memory subsets. V usage is TRBV28 and J usage is TRBJ2-1, with D tentatively TRBD1 (5 bases). The TCR originated in a woman aged 25 to 39 in good health. The sequencing sample was made of naive CD4+ T cells sorted from blood. Subset in this sample: CD45RA+ positively selected. The CDR3 loop is CASSLTITGYNEQFF. In DNA, the CDR3 is TGTGCCAGCAGTCTAACCATCACAGGATACAATGAGCAGTTCTTC.